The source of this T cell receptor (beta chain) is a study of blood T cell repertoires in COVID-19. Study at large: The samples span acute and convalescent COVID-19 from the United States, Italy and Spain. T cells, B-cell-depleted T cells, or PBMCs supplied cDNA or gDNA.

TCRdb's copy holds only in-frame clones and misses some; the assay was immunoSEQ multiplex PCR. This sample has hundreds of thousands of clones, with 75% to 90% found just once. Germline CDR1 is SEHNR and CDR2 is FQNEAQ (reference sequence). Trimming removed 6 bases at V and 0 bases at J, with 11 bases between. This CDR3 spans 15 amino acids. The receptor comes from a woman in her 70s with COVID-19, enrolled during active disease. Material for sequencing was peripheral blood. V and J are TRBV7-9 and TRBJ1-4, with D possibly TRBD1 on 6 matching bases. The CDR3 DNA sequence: TGTGCCAGCAGTCGGGACACAACAACTAATGAAAAACTGTTTTTT. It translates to CASSRDTTTNEKLFF. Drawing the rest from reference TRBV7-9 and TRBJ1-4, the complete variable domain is DTGVSQNPRHKITKRGQNVTFRCDPISEHNRLYWYRQTLGQGPEFLTYFQNEAQLEKSRLLSDRFSAERPKGSFSTLEIQRTEQGDSAMYLCASSRDTTTNEKLFFGSGTQLSVL.